One sample yielded the 27 T cell receptor beta chains listed below, sequenced in a study of T-cell reconstitution after alpha-beta-depleted transplantation in children. Construction of the TCRbeta library involved unique molecular identifiers. Each CDR3 protein is one row after TCRdb ran MiXCR on the PCR reads. This sample has roughly 500,000 distinct CDR3 sequences, with around 13% found just once. Specimen: PBMCs from the stem cell graft donor, collected from the stem cell graft. These receptors originate from a human donor who donated a stem cell graft to a child with combined immunodeficiency.

The sample holds many counts of this clonotype. A much larger clone lies a single base off, so this may be a read error. The chain combines TRBV20-1 with TRBJ2-1; a possible D gene is TRBD2 (5 bases). CDR1 is DFQATT, CDR2 SNEGSKA, per germline (reference sequence). V lost 0 bases and J lost 4, with 13 bases in between. The CDR3 is 15 amino acids. This CDR3 reads CSAREAGIDYNEQFF. CDR3 nucleotides: TGCAGTGCTAGAGAGGCCGGGATAGATTACAATGAGCAGTTCTTC.

This clonotype has a handful of counts. The V and J genes are TRBV2 and TRBJ2-3; D might be TRBD1 (6 bases). Trimming left V 4 bases short and J 4 bases short, with 24 bases between. CDR1 SNHLY and CDR2 FYNNEI come from the germline V gene. The CDR3 extends over 18 amino acids. The CDR3 here is CASSGKENREWIPDTQYF. CDR3 nucleotide sequence: TGTGCCAGCAGTGGGAAGGAGAACAGGGAATGGATCCCAGATACGCAGTATTTT.

About this clonotype: This clone may be a read error of a much larger clone one base away. The chain employs TRBV12-3 or TRBV12-4 and TRBJ1-1, with D unresolved. CDR3 size: 14 residues. Trimming removed 2 bases at V and 4 bases at J, with 11 bases between. CDR3: CASSLNGPSTEAFF. The CDR3, as DNA: TGTGCCAGCAGTTTAAACGGCCCGAGCACTGAAGCTTTCTTT.

The CDR3 nucleotides are TGTGCCAGCCTCGAGGGGAGGGGTGTCTATGAGCAGTTCTTC. Translated: CASLEGRGVYEQFF. The chain employs TRBV2 and TRBJ2-1; 7 positions match TRBD2. The germline V gene has CDR1 SNHLY and CDR2 FYNNEI. After removal of 8 bases from V and 8 bases from J, the junction contained 12 bases not matched to a gene. The CDR3 totals 14 residues.

This chain links TRBV15 with TRBJ2-5; D might be TRBD2 (6 bases). The CDR3 covers 16 residues. Germline V CDR1 and CDR2: LNHNV, YYDKDF (reference sequence). Trimming took off 3 bases at V and 4 bases at J, with 18 bases between the two ends. The CDR3 bases are TGTGCCACCAGCAGGGCCGCACCGGGAGCTGGAGAGACCCAGTACTTC. Translating it yields CATSRAAPGAGETQYF.

This clonotype appeared many times. This chain connects TRBV6-1 to TRBJ2-7; 10 bases match TRBD1. CDR3 length: 15 amino acids. Germline CDR1 MNHNS, CDR2 SASEGT. V was pared by 6 bases and J by 2 bases, with 7 bases of the junction left unmatched. The DNA of the CDR3 is TGTGCCAGCAGAGAGCGACAGGGGGCAACCTACGAGCAGTACTTC. It yields the protein CASRERQGATYEQYF.

The gene calls are TRBV6-2 or TRBV6-3 and TRBJ1-5; a possible D gene is TRBD1 (5 bases). Trimming left V 7 bases short and J 7 bases short, with 14 bases between. The CDR3 sequence is 13 residues long. Per germline, CDR1 MNHEY and CDR2 SVGEGT. The DNA for the CDR3 is TGTGCCAGCAAAGGGGCGCGGGGGCAGCCCCAGCATTTT. It codes for CASKGARGQPQHF.

This clonotype was seen a few times. The rearrangement uses TRBV30 and TRBJ2-3; TRBD2 matches at 10 bases. This CDR3 has 18 residues. The ends lost 0 bases at V and 2 bases at J; junction bases unmatched: 11. Per germline, CDR1 GTSNPN and CDR2 SVGIG (reference sequence). In DNA form, the CDR3 reads TGTGCCTGGAGTGTACTAGAGCGGGGGGGCCCCTCCACAGATACGCAGTATTTT. This gives the protein CAWSVLERGGPSTDTQYF. The full variable domain, with the rest looked up from reference TRBV30 and TRBJ2-3, is SQTIHQWPATLVQPVGSPLSLECTVEGTSNPNLYWYRQAAGRGLQLLFYSVGIGQISSEVPQNLSASRPQDRQFILSSKKLLLSDSGFYLCAWSVLERGGPSTDTQYFGPGTRLTVL.

The V gene is TRBV7-2, the J gene TRBJ1-1, with a weak D call TRBD1 (6 bases). The CDR3 covers 12 residues. The V and J ends lost 3 bases and 8 bases respectively, with 10 bases between them. Germline values: CDR1 SGHTA, CDR2 FQGNSA. The CDR3 coding sequence is TGTGCCAGCAGCTTCAGGGGTTTGGAAGCTTTCTTT. Translating it yields CASSFRGLEAFF.

This clonotype was detected ten times or more. The rearrangement uses TRBV12-3 or TRBV12-4 and TRBJ2-7; D unresolved. This CDR3 region has 13 residues. V lost 7 bases and J lost 2, with 12 bases in between. The CDR3 DNA reads TGTGCCAGCAACTTGGGGTGGACCTACGAGCAGTACTTC. The encoded protein is CASNLGWTYEQYF.

This clonotype was counted at least ten times. V gene TRBV7-8 combines with J gene TRBJ1-6, with 8 nucleotides matching TRBD1. V lost 0 bases and J lost 8; bases outside the gene matches: 3. CDR3 size: 15 residues. Germline assignment: CDR1 SGHVS and CDR2 FQNEAQ. The CDR3 loop reads CASSLADREYSPLHF. CDR3 DNA sequence: TGTGCCAGCAGCTTAGCGGACAGGGAGTATTCACCCCTCCACTTT. The variable domain in full, with the rest retrieved from reference TRBV7-8 and TRBJ1-6, is GAGVSQSPRYKVAKRGQDVALRCDPISGHVSLFWYQQALGQGPEFLTYFQNEAQLDKSGLPSDRFFAERPEGSVSTLKIQRTQQEDSAVYLCASSLADREYSPLHFGNGTRLTVT.

The DNA for the CDR3 is TGCAGCGTTCGGGGGGGCAGCAGGGCCTACAATGAGCAGTTCTTC. As protein: CSVRGGSRAYNEQFF. V is TRBV29-1 and J is TRBJ2-1; 8 bases align to TRBD2. This CDR3 is built from 15 residues. Per the germline V gene, CDR1 is SQVTM and CDR2 is ANQGSEA. J gave up 2 bases and V 5 bases, and 8 bases lay outside the gene matches.

In this sample, this clonotype turned up a few times. The chain has TRBV5-1 and TRBJ1-1; D ambiguous. V was pared by 1 base and J by 2 bases, with 9 bases between. This CDR3 has 14 amino acids. Germline V gene sequence: CDR1 SGHRS, CDR2 YFSETQ. The CDR3 protein is CASSLRHRNTEAFF. CDR3 DNA sequence: TGCGCCAGCAGCTTGAGACACCGCAACACTGAAGCTTTCTTT.

The chain is built from TRBV10-3 and TRBJ2-3, with D perhaps matching TRBD2 (6 bases). Germline V gene sequence: CDR1 ENHRY, CDR2 SYGVKD. Trimming removed 9 bases at V and 2 bases at J, with 15 bases between. This CDR3 region has 14 residues. CDR3 sequence reads: CAINRGTYTDTQYF. For the CDR3, the DNA is TGTGCCATAAACAGAGGGACTTACACAGATACGCAGTATTTT.

This clonotype was seen only a few times. V and J are TRBV7-9 and TRBJ1-5, with D uncertain. The CDR3 totals 14 residues. CDR1 and CDR2 (germline): SEHNR, FQNEAQ (reference sequence). V was clipped by 0 bases and J by 1 base, with 4 bases between them. The CDR3 protein is CASSLALSNQPQHF. The CDR3 nucleotides read TGTGCCAGCAGCTTAGCCTTAAGCAATCAGCCCCAGCATTTT.

There are many counts of this clonotype. The rearrangement uses TRBV6-4 and TRBJ2-6, with D maybe TRBD2 (6 bases). CDR3 length: 19 amino acids. The germline CDR1 and CDR2 sequences are MRHNA and SNTAGT. Trimming removed 5 bases at V and 1 base at J, with 21 bases between. This chain's CDR3 is CASSRRGVTRRSGANVLTF. CDR3 in DNA: TGTGCCAGCAGTCGCCGCGGGGTAACGCGCCGATCTGGGGCCAACGTCCTGACTTTC.

This clonotype was observed a handful of times. The chain couples TRBV30 to TRBJ1-4; no definite D call. CDR1 is GTSNPN and CDR2 is SVGIG in the germline V gene (reference sequence). The V end lost 1 base, the J end lost 13 bases, and 10 bases lay between the germline ends. The CDR3 totals 11 residues. CDR3 region: CAWSGSGILFF. CDR3 DNA sequence: TGTGCCTGGAGTGGATCTGGTATACTGTTTTTT.

The genes are TRBV15 and TRBJ2-2; 7 nucleotides line up with TRBD2. The length of the CDR3 is 18 residues. V trimming: 0 bases; J trimming: 3 bases; junction bases outside the gene matches: 10. Germline CDR1 is LNHNV and CDR2 is YYDKDF (reference sequence). The CDR3 loop reads CATSREPAGEPYTGELFF. The CDR3 nucleotides are TGTGCCACCAGCAGAGAGCCGGCGGGGGAACCTTACACCGGGGAGCTGTTTTTT.

This clonotype was detected many times. The chain has TRBV6-6 and TRBJ2-2; 11 bases fit TRBD1. Germline CDR1 and CDR2: MNHNY and SVGAGI (reference sequence). Trimming removed 5 bases from V and 2 bases from J; junction bases left unmatched: 1. CDR3 length: 15 residues. Written as DNA, the CDR3 is TGTGCCAGCAGTCGGACAGGGGGCAACACCGGGGAGCTGTTTTTT. Its translation: CASSRTGGNTGELFF.

In this sample, this clonotype turned up once. The chain couples TRBV12-3 or TRBV12-4 to TRBJ2-1; 10 bases map to TRBD2. The length of the CDR3 is 17 residues. After removal of 6 bases from V and 3 bases from J, the junction contained 11 bases not matched to a gene. This CDR3 reads CASSPGGGLAVYNEQFF. The CDR3 bases are TGTGCCAGCAGCCCCGGGGGAGGACTAGCGGTCTACAATGAGCAGTTCTTC.

This clonotype was counted many times. The CDR3 DNA is TGTGCCAGCAGTTTAGAGGGGGCGTCCTACAATGAGCAGTTCTTC. This gives the protein CASSLEGASYNEQFF. The genes are TRBV12-3 or TRBV12-4 and TRBJ2-1, with TRBD1 matching over 7 bases. The V segment lost 1 base and the J segment 1 base; nucleotides outside the gene matches: 1. The CDR3 runs to 15 residues.

Ten or more counts support this clonotype. This chain links TRBV6-5 with TRBJ1-4, with 9 bases identical to TRBD1. Germline trimming cut 7 bases from V and 5 bases from J; bases unmatched to any gene: 2. The CDR3 is made up of 13 amino acids. CDR1 and CDR2 (germline): MNHEY, SVGAGI. The CDR3 DNA reads as TGTGCCAGCATGGACAGGGGAAATGAAAAACTGTTTTTT. Encoded protein: CASMDRGNEKLFF.

V and J are TRBV6-5 and TRBJ1-1; D gene ambiguous. CDR1 and CDR2 from the germline V gene are MNHEY and SVGAGI. The CDR3 covers 12 residues. Deletions cut 5 bases from V and 10 bases from J, with 14 bases between. The CDR3 DNA follows: TGTGCCAGCAGTCCCAACGGGGAGGGAGCTTTCTTT. Protein: CASSPNGEGAFF.

This clonotype was observed a handful of times. This rearrangement joins TRBV10-3 to TRBJ2-1; no clear D gene. The V end lost 1 base, the J end lost 6 bases, and 7 bases lay between the germline ends. This CDR3 has 13 amino acids. Germline V gene data show CDR1 as ENHRY and CDR2 as SYGVKD. This chain's CDR3 is CAISEWGGNEQFF. The CDR3, as DNA: TGTGCCATCAGTGAGTGGGGTGGCAATGAGCAGTTCTTC.

Only a few counts were recorded for this clonotype. The chain carries TRBV7-2 and TRBJ2-5, with a possible D match to TRBD1 (5 bases). CDR3 length: 14 amino acids. Germline CDR1 and CDR2: SGHTA and FQGNSA. Trimming stripped 1 base from V and 5 bases from J, with 11 bases between. In DNA form, the CDR3 reads TGTGCCAGCAGCTTAGTAACCCCAGGGGAGACCCAGTACTTC. Residues: CASSLVTPGETQYF.

The genes are TRBV5-1 and TRBJ2-2, with D tentatively TRBD1 or TRBD2 (5 bases each). Germline CDR1 reads SGHRS; CDR2 reads YFSETQ. Between the trimmed V and J ends, which lost 4 bases and 1 base, there was a span of 11 bases. CDR3 length equals 15 residues. For the CDR3, the DNA is TGCGCCAGCAGCGACCGGGACCAGAACACCGGGGAGCTGTTTTTT. The encoded protein is CASSDRDQNTGELFF.

The chain carries TRBV20-1 and TRBJ2-2, with D hard to call. V was cut by 2 bases and J by 3 bases, with 16 bases left in between. Germline assignment: CDR1 DFQATT and CDR2 SNEGSKA (reference sequence). This CDR3 has 16 residues. The CDR3 protein is CSARPISLIYTGELFF. CDR3 coding DNA: TGCAGTGCTAGACCTATTAGTCTGATCTACACCGGGGAGCTGTTTTTT.